Shown below are 12 T cell receptor beta chains from a single sample sequenced in a study of tumor-infiltrating lymphocytes in primary liver carcinoma. From about 490 ng of total RNA, TCR beta-specific cDNA was reverse-transcribed using a constant-region primer. Library construction for TCR beta comprised three nested multiplex PCR rounds performed with slightly modified ARM-PCR. A C-beta reverse primer and TRBV1-TRBV30 forward primers served in each of the first two PCR rounds, at ten to eleven cycles apiece. TCRdb recomputed calls from the multiplex PCR reads with MiXCR, one row per CDR3 protein. The sample holds 330,000 or so distinct CDR3 sequences; roughly two thirds are singletons and the top ten take 5.5% to 7%. Out of unsorted whole blood came the blood RNA, and germline DNA was extracted as well. Sequencing was carried out using peripheral blood. These receptors were collected from a middle-aged man with primary liver carcinoma and hepatitis B virus infection.

A remark on this clonotype: The conserved final phenylalanine or tryptophan is absent from the CDR3, which likely points to a read error. The V gene is TRBV11-2, the J gene TRBJ1-6, with 7 positions matching TRBD1. The CDR3 sequence is 15 residues long. Germline V gene sequence: CDR1 SGHAT, CDR2 FQNNGV. Here the CDR3 DNA reads TGTGCCAGGAGCTTAGTTGGAGGGGGCTATTCACCCCTCCACTAT. It specifies CARSLVGGGYSPLHY.

A word on this clonotype: An end of the junction does not agree with germline; a read error may underlie this. The chain is built from TRBV11-2 and TRBJ2-7; 7 nucleotides match TRBD1. This CDR3 is built from 13 residues. Germline-derived CDR1 and CDR2 are SGHAT and FQNNGV. CDR3 protein: CVSSPGTAYEQYF. CDR3 in DNA: TGTGTCAGCAGCCCCGGGACAGCCTATGAGCAGTACTTC.

This clonotype was observed once. The junction does not match germline at one end; this may be a read error. The chain's CDR3 is CVSSFKQGAGETQHF. For the CDR3, the DNA is TGTGTCAGCAGCTTCAAACAGGGGGCGGGGGAGACCCAGCACTTC. This sequence joins TRBV11-2 and TRBJ2-5; 9 bases agree with TRBD1. The CDR3 is made up of 15 amino acids. CDR1 is SGHAT, CDR2 FQNNGV, per germline. Looking up the rest from reference TRBV11-2 and TRBJ2-5 gives the full variable domain: EAGVAQSPRYKIIEKRQSVAFWCNPISGHATLYWYQQILGQGPKLLIQFQNNGVVDDSQLPKDRFSAERLKGVDSTLKIQPAKLEDSAVYLCVSSFKQGAGETQHFGPGTRLLVL.

The V call is TRBV28, the J call TRBJ2-3, with TRBD1 as a possible D gene (5 bases). This CDR3 is 13 amino acids long. The ends were cut back, 5 bases at V and 7 bases at J, with 13 bases in the middle. Germline lookup yields CDR1 MDHEN and CDR2 SYDVKM. The CDR3 loop reads CASSPIDSHTQYF. The CDR3 DNA sequence: TGTGCCAGCAGTCCCATCGACAGTCATACGCAGTATTTT.

This clonotype was seen at least ten times. The chain recombines TRBV6-1 with TRBJ2-7; D gene uncertain. The germline gives CDR1 MNHNS, CDR2 SASEGT. This CDR3 contains 14 residues. Trimming took off 2 bases at V and 0 bases at J, with 8 bases between the two ends. The CDR3 nucleotides read TGTGCCAGCAGTGAAATAGGTCCCTCCTACGAGCAGTACTTC. Encoded protein: CASSEIGPSYEQYF.

The table lists this clonotype with a few counts. The chain joins TRBV6-1 to TRBJ2-7; D gene unclear. This CDR3 contains 10 residues. V lost 7 bases and J 3 bases, leaving 4 bases between the germline ends. CDR1 is MNHNS, CDR2 SASEGT, per germline. DNA of the CDR3: TGTGCCAGCAAGGTCTACGAGCAGTACTTC. Protein sequence: CASKVYEQYF.

For this clonotype: A read error may be the cause here, since a much bigger clone is one base away. This is likely a read error, given that the CDR3 carries no conserved phenylalanine or tryptophan at its end. The rearrangement joins TRBV4-1 to TRBJ2-4; possibly TRBD2 for D (5 bases). V lost 2 bases and J 0 bases, leaving 14 bases between the germline ends. Germline CDR1 is MGHRA and CDR2 is YSYEKL. The CDR3 spans 17 residues. CDR3 bases: TGCGCCAGCAGCCAACAAGGAGCGGATCTAGCCAAAAACATTCAGTACTTA. Translating gives CASSQQGADLAKNIQYL.

Regarding this clonotype: A much larger clone lies a single base off, so this may be a read error. The V and J genes are TRBV10-3 and TRBJ2-2; unclear D gene. Germline loops: CDR1 ENHRY, CDR2 SYGVKD. The CDR3 is 14 amino acids. The CDR3 DNA sequence: TGTGCCATCACTGAGTTCTTGGGCACCGGGGAGCTGTTTTTT. This encodes CAITEFLGTGELFF.

Note on this clonotype: Being one base from a much bigger clone, this may be a read error. Given the absence of the conserved phenylalanine or tryptophan at the CDR3 end, a read error is likely. The J gene is TRBJ2-7, the V gene TRBV14; D not resolved. Germline V gene lookup returns CDR1 SGHDN and CDR2 FVKESK. V was trimmed by 1 base and J by 6 bases, leaving 13 bases between them. There are 14 residues in the CDR3. DNA of the CDR3: TGTGCCAGCAGCCAAGGTTGGGCCTCCGCCGAGCAGTACTTA. Its translation: CASSQGWASAEQYL.

J is TRBJ2-6 and V is TRBV7-2, with TRBD2 identical over 9 bases. Looked up from germline, CDR1 is SGHTA and CDR2 is FQGNSA. CDR3 length equals 21 residues. V lost 2 bases, J lost 0 bases, and 14 bases stayed unmatched. The CDR3 DNA is TGTGCCAGCAGCTTACCTCCGGCGATAGCGGGAGATAACTCTGGGGCCAACGTCCTGACTTTC. Amino acids: CASSLPPAIAGDNSGANVLTF.

Concerning this clonotype itself: One end of the junction fails to match germline, which may point to a read error. The chain's CDR3 is CASSLSIEGHRPQHF. As DNA, the CDR3 is TGTGCCAGCAGCTTAAGTATCGAGGGTCATCGGCCCCAGCACTTT. The chain joins TRBV11-2 to TRBJ1-5, with unresolved D. This CDR3 contains 15 residues. Germline CDR1 and CDR2: SGHAT and FQNNGV.

Details on this clonotype: This may arise from a read error, as a much more abundant clone is one base away. V and J are TRBV5-5 and TRBJ2-5, with 8 positions matching TRBD1. The CDR3 consists of 15 residues. V shed 5 bases, J shed 3 bases, and the junction held 9 bases outside the gene matches. Germline CDR1 is SGHKS and CDR2 is YYEKEE (reference sequence). The CDR3 sequence is CASRKSHRGEETQYF. CDR3 sequence (DNA): TGTGCCAGCAGGAAATCTCACAGGGGGGAAGAGACCCAGTACTTC.